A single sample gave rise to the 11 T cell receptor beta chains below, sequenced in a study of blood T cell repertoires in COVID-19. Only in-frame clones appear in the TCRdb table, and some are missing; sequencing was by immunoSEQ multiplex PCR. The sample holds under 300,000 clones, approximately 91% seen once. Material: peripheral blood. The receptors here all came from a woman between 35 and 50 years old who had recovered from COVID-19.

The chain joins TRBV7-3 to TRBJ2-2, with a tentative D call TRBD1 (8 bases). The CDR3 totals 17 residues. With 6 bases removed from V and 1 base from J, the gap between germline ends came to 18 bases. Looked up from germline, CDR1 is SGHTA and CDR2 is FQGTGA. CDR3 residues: CASSRTGGTGNTGELFF. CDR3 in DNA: TGTGCCAGCAGTCGAACCGGGGGGACAGGGAACACCGGGGAGCTGTTTTTT.

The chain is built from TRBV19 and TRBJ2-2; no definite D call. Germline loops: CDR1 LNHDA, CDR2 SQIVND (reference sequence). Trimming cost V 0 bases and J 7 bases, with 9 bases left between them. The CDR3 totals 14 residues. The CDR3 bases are TGTGCCAGTAGTATAGATCTCCTTTACGGGGAGCTGTTTTTT. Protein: CASSIDLLYGELFF.

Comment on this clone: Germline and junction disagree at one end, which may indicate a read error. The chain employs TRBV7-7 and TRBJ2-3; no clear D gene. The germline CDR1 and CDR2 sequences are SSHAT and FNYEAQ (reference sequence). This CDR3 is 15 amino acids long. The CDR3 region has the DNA TGTGCTAGCAGCTTAACAGACACCTCCACAGATACGCAGTATTTT. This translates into CASSLTDTSTDTQYF.

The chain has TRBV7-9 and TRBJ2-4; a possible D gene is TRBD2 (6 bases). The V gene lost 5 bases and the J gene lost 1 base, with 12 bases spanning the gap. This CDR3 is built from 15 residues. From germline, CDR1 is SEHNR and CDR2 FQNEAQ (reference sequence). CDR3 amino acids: CASSPTGVAKNIQYF. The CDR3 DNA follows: TGTGCCAGCAGCCCCACGGGGGTCGCCAAAAACATTCAGTACTTC.

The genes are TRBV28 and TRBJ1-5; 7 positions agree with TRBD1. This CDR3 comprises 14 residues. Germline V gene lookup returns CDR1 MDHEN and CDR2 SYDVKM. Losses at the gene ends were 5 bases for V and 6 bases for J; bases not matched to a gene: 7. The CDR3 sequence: CASSNNRGGQPQHF. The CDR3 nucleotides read TGTGCCAGCAGTAACAACAGGGGTGGTCAGCCCCAGCATTTT.

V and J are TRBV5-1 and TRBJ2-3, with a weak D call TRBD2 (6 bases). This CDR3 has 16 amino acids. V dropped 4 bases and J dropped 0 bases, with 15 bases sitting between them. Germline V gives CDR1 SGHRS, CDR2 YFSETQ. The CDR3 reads CASSAPLATSTDTQYF. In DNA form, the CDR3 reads TGCGCCAGCAGCGCTCCCCTAGCGACCAGCACAGATACGCAGTATTTT.

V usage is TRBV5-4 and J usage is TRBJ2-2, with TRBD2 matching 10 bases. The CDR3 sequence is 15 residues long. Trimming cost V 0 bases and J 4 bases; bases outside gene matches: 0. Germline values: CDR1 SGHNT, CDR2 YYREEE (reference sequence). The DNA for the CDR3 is TGTGCCAGCAGCTTGGGACTAGCGGGCACCGGGGAGCTGTTTTTT. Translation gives CASSLGLAGTGELFF.

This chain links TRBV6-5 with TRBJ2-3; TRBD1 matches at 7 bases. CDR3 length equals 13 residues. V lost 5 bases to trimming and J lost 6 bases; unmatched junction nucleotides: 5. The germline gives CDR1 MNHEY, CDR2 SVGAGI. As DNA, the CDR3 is TGTGCCAGCAGTCAACAGGGGTGGGATACGCAGTATTTT. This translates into CASSQQGWDTQYF.

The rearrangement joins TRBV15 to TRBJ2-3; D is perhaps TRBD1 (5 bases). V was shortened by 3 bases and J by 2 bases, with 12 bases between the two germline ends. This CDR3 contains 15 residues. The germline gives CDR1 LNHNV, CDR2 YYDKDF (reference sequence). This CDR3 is CATSSQQVHTDTQYF. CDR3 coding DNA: TGTGCCACCAGCAGTCAACAGGTCCACACAGATACGCAGTATTTT.

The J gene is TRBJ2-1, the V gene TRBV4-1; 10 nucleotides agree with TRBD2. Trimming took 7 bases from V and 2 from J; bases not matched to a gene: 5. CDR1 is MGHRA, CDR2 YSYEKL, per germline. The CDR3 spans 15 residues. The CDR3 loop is CASKAGGPTYNEQFF. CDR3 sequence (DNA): TGCGCCAGCAAAGCGGGAGGGCCTACCTACAATGAGCAGTTCTTC.

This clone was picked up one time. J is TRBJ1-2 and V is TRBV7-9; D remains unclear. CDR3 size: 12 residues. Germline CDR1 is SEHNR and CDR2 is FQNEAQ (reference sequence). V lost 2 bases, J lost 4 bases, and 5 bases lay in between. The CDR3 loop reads CASSLTGYGYTF. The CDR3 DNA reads TGTGCCAGCAGCTTAACGGGCTATGGCTACACCTTC. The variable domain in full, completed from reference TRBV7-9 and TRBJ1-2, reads DTGVSQNPRHKITKRGQNVTFRCDPISEHNRLYWYRQTLGQGPEFLTYFQNEAQLEKSRLLSDRFSAERPKGSFSTLEIQRTEQGDSAMYLCASSLTGYGYTFGSGTRLTVV.